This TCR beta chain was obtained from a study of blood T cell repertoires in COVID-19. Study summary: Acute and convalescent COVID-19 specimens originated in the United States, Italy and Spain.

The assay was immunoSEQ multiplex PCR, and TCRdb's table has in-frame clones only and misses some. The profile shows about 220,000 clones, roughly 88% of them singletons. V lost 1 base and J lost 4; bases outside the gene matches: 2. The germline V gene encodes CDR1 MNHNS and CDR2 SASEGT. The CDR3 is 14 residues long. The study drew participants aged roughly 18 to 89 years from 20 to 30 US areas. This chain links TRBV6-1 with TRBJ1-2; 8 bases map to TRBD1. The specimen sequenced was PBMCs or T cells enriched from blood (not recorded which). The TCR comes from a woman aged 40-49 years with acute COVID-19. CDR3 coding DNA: TGTGCCAGCAGTGAAGACGGGACAGGCTATGGCTACACCTTC. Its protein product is CASSEDGTGYGYTF.